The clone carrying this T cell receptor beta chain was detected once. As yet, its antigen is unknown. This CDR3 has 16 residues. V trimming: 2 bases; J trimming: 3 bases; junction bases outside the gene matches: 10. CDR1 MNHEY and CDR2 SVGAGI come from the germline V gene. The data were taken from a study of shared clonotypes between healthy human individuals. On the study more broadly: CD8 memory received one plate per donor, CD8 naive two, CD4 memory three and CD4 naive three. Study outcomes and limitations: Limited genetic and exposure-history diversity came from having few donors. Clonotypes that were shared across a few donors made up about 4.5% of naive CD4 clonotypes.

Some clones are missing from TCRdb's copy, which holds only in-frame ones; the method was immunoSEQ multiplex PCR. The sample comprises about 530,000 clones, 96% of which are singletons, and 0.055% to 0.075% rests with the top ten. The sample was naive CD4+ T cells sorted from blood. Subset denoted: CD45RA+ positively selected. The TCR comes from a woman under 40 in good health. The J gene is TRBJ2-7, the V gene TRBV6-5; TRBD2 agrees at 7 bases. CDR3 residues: CASSYPGYGRGYEQYF. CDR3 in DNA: TGTGCCAGCAGTTACCCGGGATATGGGAGGGGCTACGAGCAGTACTTC.